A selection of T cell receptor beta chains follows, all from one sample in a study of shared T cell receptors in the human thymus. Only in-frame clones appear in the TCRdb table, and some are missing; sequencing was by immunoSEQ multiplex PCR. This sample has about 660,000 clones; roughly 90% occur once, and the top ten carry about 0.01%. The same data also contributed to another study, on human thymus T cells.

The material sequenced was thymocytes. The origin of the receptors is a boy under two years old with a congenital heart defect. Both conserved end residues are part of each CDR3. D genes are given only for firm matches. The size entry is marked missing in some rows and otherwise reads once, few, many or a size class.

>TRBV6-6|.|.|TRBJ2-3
TGTGCCAGCACACTCTCGCGGGCAGATACGCAGTATTTT
CASTLSRADTQYF
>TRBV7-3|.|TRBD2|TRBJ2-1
TGTGCCAGCAGCTTAACGGGAGGGCGTCGAGACAATGAGCAGTTCTTC
CASSLTGGRRDNEQFF
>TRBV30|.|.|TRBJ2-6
TGTGCCTTGGAGCAGGGTCGGGCCCCCTCTGGGGCCAACGTCCTGACTTTC
CALEQGRAPSGANVLTF
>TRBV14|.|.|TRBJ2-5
TGTGCCAGCAGCCAAGATCAGGATGGAGAGACCCAGTACTTC
CASSQDQDGETQYF
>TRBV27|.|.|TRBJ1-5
TGTGCCAGCAGTCCAGACTCTGCTCGTCCCCAGCATTTT
CASSPDSARPQHF
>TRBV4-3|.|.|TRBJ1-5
TGCGCCAGCAGCCAAGTATTGGGAGGGTGGCCCCAGCATTTT
CASSQVLGGWPQHF
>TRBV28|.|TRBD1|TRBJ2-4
TGTGCCAGCAGCCCTGGAAAGGGGGCTTTTCTTTTTGACATTCAGTACTTC
CASSPGKGAFLFDIQYF
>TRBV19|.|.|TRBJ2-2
TGTGCCAGTAGTGGCTCCCTGCCGCACACCGGGGAGCTGTTTTTT
CASSGSLPHTGELFF
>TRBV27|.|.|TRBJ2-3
TGTGCCAGCAGTTTATCGCCCTCGGTTGCGAGTAGCACAGATACGCAGTATTTT
CASSLSPSVASSTDTQYF
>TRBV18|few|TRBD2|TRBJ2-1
TGTGCCAGCTCACCAAGCGGGAGGAGCTCCTACAATGAGCAGTTCTTC
CASSPSGRSSYNEQFF
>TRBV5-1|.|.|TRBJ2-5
TGCGCCAGCAGCTTGGTAACAGCGGAGAGAGAGACCCAGTACTTC
CASSLVTAERETQYF
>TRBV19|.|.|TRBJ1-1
TGTGCCAGTAGTATAGGAAGTTGGGAGGGGAACACTGAAGCTTTCTTT
CASSIGSWEGNTEAFF
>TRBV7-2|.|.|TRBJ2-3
TGTGCCAGCAGCCCCTCCCCTCCAGATACGCAGTATTTT
CASSPSPPDTQYF
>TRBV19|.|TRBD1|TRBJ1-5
TGTGCCAGTAGGGAGGGGGGACAGGGGATCTTGCAGCCCCAGCATTTT
CASREGGQGILQPQHF
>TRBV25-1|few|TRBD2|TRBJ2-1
TGTGCCAGCAGGGACCGCCGGGGCAGCGGGAGGTATGAGCAGTTCTTC
CASRDRRGSGRYEQFF
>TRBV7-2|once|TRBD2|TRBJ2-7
TGTGCCAGCAGCCCTTGGACTAGCCGGGGCTACGAGCAGTACTTC
CASSPWTSRGYEQYF
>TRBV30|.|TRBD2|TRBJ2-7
TGTGCCTGGAGTGTACCGCCGGGACTAGCGGACCACGAGCAGTACTTC
CAWSVPPGLADHEQYF
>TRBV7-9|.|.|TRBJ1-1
TGTGCCAGCAGCCAGGACAGAGGAACTGAAGCTTTCTTT
CASSQDRGTEAFF
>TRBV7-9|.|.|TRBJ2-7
TGTGCCAGCAGCCCCCTCGGGTGGTCCTACGAGCAGTACTTC
CASSPLGWSYEQYF
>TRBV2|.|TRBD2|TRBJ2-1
TGTGCCAGCAGTGAAGCCCCGCGGACTAGCGGTGCGGGAAATGAGCAGTTCTTC
CASSEAPRTSGAGNEQFF
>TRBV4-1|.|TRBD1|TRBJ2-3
TGCGCCAGCAGCCAAGAAACGGGACAGGGGGACACAGATACGCAGTATTTT
CASSQETGQGDTDTQYF
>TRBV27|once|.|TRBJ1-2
TGTGCCAGCACCCCAGGTCCTAACTATGGCTACACCTTC
CASTPGPNYGYTF
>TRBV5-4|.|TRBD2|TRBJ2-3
TGTGCCAGCAGCGAACCGGGACTAGCAGACAACACAGATACGCAGTATTTT
CASSEPGLADNTDTQYF
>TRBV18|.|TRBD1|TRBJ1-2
TGTGCCAGCTCACCGGGACAGCTTAACTATGGCTACACCTTC
CASSPGQLNYGYTF
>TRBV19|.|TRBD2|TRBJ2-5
TGTGCCAGTAGTGGGAGACTAGCGGGAGAATGGGATGAGACCCAGTACTTC
CASSGRLAGEWDETQYF
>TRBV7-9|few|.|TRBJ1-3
TGTGCCAGCAGCTTACTACCCACCCCCTCTGGAAACACCATATATTTT
CASSLLPTPSGNTIYF
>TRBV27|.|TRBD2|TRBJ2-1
TGTGCCAGCAGTTCCGGACTAGCGGGACGCAATGAGCAGTTCTTC
CASSSGLAGRNEQFF
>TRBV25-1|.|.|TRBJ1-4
TGTGCCAGCAGTGCCCCAGGGTGGGTGGGCGAAAAACTGTTTTTT
CASSAPGWVGEKLFF
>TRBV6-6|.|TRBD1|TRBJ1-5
TGTGCCAGCAGCCCCCGGGACAGCGAACCCAATCAGCCCCAGCATTTT
CASSPRDSEPNQPQHF
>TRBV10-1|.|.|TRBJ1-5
TGCGCCAGCAGTGTTAGGGGGAATCAGCCCCAGCATTTT
CASSVRGNQPQHF
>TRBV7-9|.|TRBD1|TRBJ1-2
TGTGCCAGCAGCTCCTTCGTACCGGGACAGCACAACACCTTC
CASSSFVPGQHNTF
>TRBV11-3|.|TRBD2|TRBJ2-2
TGTGCCAGCAGCCCTGGCGGGGGACTAGCGGTCAATAAGGGCACCGGGGAGCTGTTTTTT
CASSPGGGLAVNKGTGELFF
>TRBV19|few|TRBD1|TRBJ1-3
TGTGCCAGTAGTGTCCGACAGGGGGCCCAGGAAGAGCCTGGAAACACCATATATTTT
CASSVRQGAQEEPGNTIYF
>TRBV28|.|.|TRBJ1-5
TGTGCCAGCAGTGAATTGGGACTGGTGGGCGATCAGCCCCAGCATTTT
CASSELGLVGDQPQHF
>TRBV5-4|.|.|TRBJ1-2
TGTGCCAGCAGCCTTGGGCGTCGGGGGGCGACGTATGGCTACACCTTC
CASSLGRRGATYGYTF
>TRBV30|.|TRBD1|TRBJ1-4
TGTGCCTGGAGTGTAGGGACAGGGGAGGGTCTGTATGAAAAACTGTTTTTT
CAWSVGTGEGLYEKLFF
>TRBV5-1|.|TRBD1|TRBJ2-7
TGCGCCAGCAGCTGCAGGGGACAGGGTAAAGGCGACAACGACTACGAGCAGTACTTC
CASSCRGQGKGDNDYEQYF